This entry concerns a single T cell receptor (beta chain). The sample comes from a study of shared clonotypes between healthy human individuals. The overall study: Donors consisted of two women and three men between 18 and 49.

Trimming removed 5 bases at V and 0 bases at J, with 26 bases between. Germline values: CDR1 SGHNT, CDR2 YENEEA. The CDR3 is 20 residues long. Sequencing was performed with immunoSEQ multiplex PCR; in TCRdb, only in-frame clones are kept and a portion is missing. The sample records around 2.1 million clones, nearly 97% being singletons. The chain employs TRBV11-3 and TRBJ2-1; D is perhaps TRBD1 or TRBD2 (6 bases each). The source of this sequence is a man aged 18-30 years in good health. The sample comprised naive CD4+ T cells sorted from blood. Subset indicated: CD45RA+ positively selected. CDR3 in amino acids: CASSLVRGGKVVNSYNEQFF. CDR3 in DNA: TGTGCCAGCAGCCTAGTCAGGGGAGGCAAGGTGGTTAACTCCTACAATGAGCAGTTCTTC.